A single sample is the source of the 25 T cell receptor beta chains below, sequenced in a study of technical replicates of blood from a handful of donors. Sequencing used immunoSEQ multiplex PCR; TCRdb keeps in-frame clones, though not all of them. The table shows under 50,000 clones, with 95% to 97% occurring only once. Sequencing used T cells isolated from PBMCs. These receptor sequences come from a human donor in good health.

This chain links TRBV5-6 with TRBJ1-5; no firm D call. The CDR3 has 15 amino acids. Deletions cut 3 bases from V and 0 bases from J, with 10 bases between. From germline, CDR1 is SGHDT and CDR2 YYEEEE. The CDR3 DNA sequence: TGTGCCAGCAGCTCCCGACTCTTTAGCAATCAGCCCCAGCATTTT. This codes for CASSSRLFSNQPQHF.

The CDR3 region is CASSELQTQWADTQYF. DNA for the CDR3: TGTGCCAGCAGTGAACTACAGACCCAATGGGCAGATACGCAGTATTTT. This chain uses TRBV6-1 with TRBJ2-3; D uncertain. The V gene's germline CDR1 is MNHNS and CDR2 SASEGT. The V gene lost 2 bases and the J gene lost 4 bases, with 16 bases spanning the gap. CDR3 length: 16 amino acids.

V usage is TRBV4-1 and J usage is TRBJ1-5; possibly TRBD1 for D (6 bases). The CDR3 has 15 residues. The V end was cut by 1 base, the J end by 5 bases, with 12 bases between. The germline V gene has CDR1 MGHRA and CDR2 YSYEKL. CDR3 nucleotide sequence: TGCGCCAGCAGCCAAGTTGGGACAAGCTATCAGCCCCAGCATTTT. This sequence encodes CASSQVGTSYQPQHF.

V and J are TRBV5-1 and TRBJ1-5, with TRBD1 matching 9 bases. Germline V gene sequence: CDR1 SGHRS, CDR2 YFSETQ. The CDR3 totals 14 residues. V was pared by 4 bases and J by 5 bases, with 4 bases of the junction left unmatched. CDR3 DNA sequence: TGCGCCAGCAGCCCGACAGGGGGATATCAGCCCCAGCATTTT. Translation gives CASSPTGGYQPQHF.

This sequence joins TRBV2 and TRBJ1-5; 7 nucleotides line up with TRBD1. The CDR3 contains 15 residues. V gave up 3 bases and J gave up 6 bases; unmatched junction bases: 8. Germline V gene sequence: CDR1 SNHLY, CDR2 FYNNEI. The CDR3 loop is CASSDLTGPSQPQHF. The DNA for the CDR3 is TGTGCCAGCAGTGACCTGACAGGGCCCAGTCAGCCCCAGCATTTT.

V is TRBV15 and J is TRBJ2-5; 8 bases match TRBD2. The ends lost 5 bases at V and 5 bases at J; junction bases unmatched: 10. The CDR3 sequence is 15 residues long. Germline-derived CDR1 and CDR2 are LNHNV and YYDKDF (reference sequence). DNA for the CDR3: TGTGCCACCAGCTCTAAGCCGGGGGGGACTGAGACCCAGTACTTC. Amino acid sequence: CATSSKPGGTETQYF. The entire variable domain, with the rest obtained from reference TRBV15 and TRBJ2-5, is as follows: DAMVIQNPRYQVTQFGKPVTLSCSQTLNHNVMYWYQQKSSQAPKLLFHYYDKDFNNEADTPDNFQSRRPNTSFCFLDIRSPGLGDTAMYLCATSSKPGGTETQYFGPGTRLLVL.

The rearrangement joins TRBV5-6 to TRBJ1-2; tentatively, D is TRBD1 (6 bases). Per the germline V gene, CDR1 is SGHDT and CDR2 is YYEEEE. This CDR3 is 17 amino acids long. Trimming removed 1 base from V and 0 bases from J, with 16 bases in between. CDR3 coding DNA: TGTGCCAGCAGCTTGCCCCCCTGGACAGTGCCTAACTATGGCTACACCTTC. It specifies CASSLPPWTVPNYGYTF.

The V gene is TRBV4-3, the J gene TRBJ2-7, with a possible D match to TRBD2 (5 bases). The CDR3 has 15 amino acids. Germline assignment: CDR1 LGHNA and CDR2 YSLEER. V was cut by 0 bases and J by 1 base, with 10 bases left in between. The CDR3 region has the DNA TGCGCCAGCAGCCAAGATCTTCGGGGATCCTACGAGCAGTACTTC. Encoded protein: CASSQDLRGSYEQYF.

This clone was seen just once. The chain has TRBV6-5 and TRBJ1-1; D possibly corresponds to TRBD1 (5 bases). V was trimmed by 5 bases and J by 6 bases, leaving 10 bases between them. The CDR3 is 12 amino acids. Looked up from germline, CDR1 is MNHEY and CDR2 is SVGAGI. This CDR3 reads CASSDRGAEAFF. The CDR3 coding sequence is TGTGCCAGCAGTGACCGGGGGGCTGAAGCTTTCTTT.

The V call is TRBV7-2, the J call TRBJ2-7; weak D call: TRBD1 (6 bases). From germline, CDR1 is SGHTA and CDR2 FQGNSA. V lost 8 bases and J lost 0, with 17 bases in between. The CDR3 has 15 amino acids. The CDR3 loop reads CASGGGTLSSYEQYF. The CDR3 DNA reads as TGTGCCAGCGGGGGTGGGACATTGAGCTCCTACGAGCAGTACTTC. The full variable domain, with the rest looked up from reference TRBV7-2 and TRBJ2-7, is GAGVSQSPSNKVTEKGKDVELRCDPISGHTALYWYRQSLGQGLEFLIYFQGNSAPDKSGLPSDRFSAERTGGSVSTLTIQRTQQEDSAVYLCASGGGTLSSYEQYFGPGTRLTVT.

The rearrangement uses TRBV9 and TRBJ2-3; tentative D call: TRBD1 (5 bases). The ends were cut back, 4 bases at V and 1 base at J, with 13 bases in the middle. This CDR3 has 15 residues. Germline CDR1 and CDR2: SGDLS and YYNGEE. DNA of the CDR3: TGTGCCAGCAGCCCACAGGTTAGGGGCACAGATACGCAGTATTTT. Amino acid sequence: CASSPQVRGTDTQYF.

The chain uses TRBV18 and TRBJ2-7; 8 nucleotides agree with TRBD1. The CDR3 runs 14 residues. Unmatched junction bases numbered 2, after V lost 3 bases and J lost 1 base. The germline gives CDR1 KGHSH, CDR2 LQKENI. The chain's CDR3 is CASSPGTGSYEQYF. The CDR3 nucleotides are TGTGCCAGCTCACCCGGGACAGGATCCTACGAGCAGTACTTC. The full variable domain, in which reference TRBV18 and TRBJ2-7 provide the parts outside the CDR3, is NAGVMQNPRHLVRRRGQEARLRCSPMKGHSHVYWYRQLPEEGLKFMVYLQKENIIDESGMPKERFSAEFPKEGPSILRIQQVVRGDSAAYFCASSPGTGSYEQYFGPGTRLTVT.

The chain employs TRBV5-8 and TRBJ2-7, with 9 bases fitting TRBD2. This CDR3 is 14 amino acids long. The germline gives CDR1 SGHTS, CDR2 YDEGEE. V gave up 3 bases and J gave up 7 bases; unmatched junction bases: 8. Here the CDR3 reads CASSWAGGAREQYF. DNA of the CDR3: TGTGCCAGCAGCTGGGCGGGAGGGGCGCGGGAGCAGTACTTC.

This chain connects TRBV11-3 to TRBJ1-5, with D hard to call. The CDR3 spans 13 residues. CDR1 and CDR2 (germline): SGHNT, YENEEA. Trimming shortened V by 2 bases and J by 3 bases, and 5 bases separated the two germline ends. This CDR3 is CASSLIDNQPQHF. Here the CDR3 DNA reads TGTGCCAGCAGCTTAATAGACAATCAGCCCCAGCATTTT.

The CDR3 DNA follows: TGTGCCTGGAACGTGGCCCACTACTCTGGAAACACCATATATTTT. Amino acids: CAWNVAHYSGNTIYF. V gene TRBV30 combines with J gene TRBJ1-3; D remains ambiguous. Trimming removed 4 bases from V and 0 bases from J, with 13 bases in between. There are 15 residues in the CDR3. Germline V gives CDR1 GTSNPN, CDR2 SVGIG (reference sequence).

V and J are TRBV9 and TRBJ1-5; 7 bases map to TRBD1. V shed 6 bases, J shed 2 bases, and the junction held 17 bases outside the gene matches. Per germline, CDR1 SGDLS and CDR2 YYNGEE. The CDR3 totals 18 residues. Here the CDR3 DNA reads TGTGCCAGCACCATTAGCGGGACAGCGCTCTATGGCAATCAGCCCCAGCATTTT. It specifies CASTISGTALYGNQPQHF.

This chain uses TRBV7-9 with TRBJ2-1; TRBD2 agrees at 7 bases. The CDR3 extends over 15 amino acids. Germline V gene sequence: CDR1 SEHNR, CDR2 FQNEAQ (reference sequence). The junction had 5 bases not matched to a gene; V was cut back by 4 bases and J by 2 bases. CDR3 DNA sequence: TGTGCCAGCAGCTCGCGGGAGAGGACCTACAATGAGCAGTTCTTC. Its protein is CASSSRERTYNEQFF.

V and J are TRBV29-1 and TRBJ2-3, with 9 positions matching TRBD2. Germline-derived CDR1 and CDR2 are SQVTM and ANQGSEA. The CDR3 extends over 14 amino acids. Losses at the gene ends were 5 bases for V and 0 bases for J; bases not matched to a gene: 3. The CDR3 protein is CSVRTSVSTDTQYF. The CDR3 coding sequence is TGCAGCGTTCGGACTAGCGTAAGCACAGATACGCAGTATTTT.

The V call is TRBV6-5, the J call TRBJ2-7; weak D call: TRBD1 (6 bases). V shed 4 bases and J shed 3 bases, with 16 bases lying between them. This CDR3 has 15 residues. Per germline, CDR1 MNHEY and CDR2 SVGAGI. The CDR3 coding sequence is TGTGCCAGCAGTTGGGGAGAACAGGGAATCTACGAGCAGTACTTC. Encoded protein: CASSWGEQGIYEQYF.

This clone was counted between two and nine times. CDR3 amino acids: CASSLVGGDTEAFF. CDR3 coding DNA: TGCGCCAGCAGCCTCGTTGGGGGGGACACTGAAGCTTTCTTT. This rearrangement joins TRBV4-3 to TRBJ1-1; TRBD1 might be the D (5 bases). Germline CDR1 and CDR2: LGHNA and YSLEER. The CDR3 totals 14 residues. V dropped 4 bases and J dropped 3 bases, with 12 bases sitting between them.

This clone was detected only once. This chain connects TRBV28 to TRBJ2-3; 9 nucleotides align to TRBD2. V dropped 2 bases and J dropped 1; count of bases not matched to a gene: 1. CDR3 length equals 15 residues. In germline, CDR1 is MDHEN, CDR2 SYDVKM. As DNA, the CDR3 is TGTGCCAGCAGTTTAGCGGGAGGGGGCACAGATACGCAGTATTTT. Translated, it gives CASSLAGGGTDTQYF.

V gene TRBV5-1 combines with J gene TRBJ2-1; 8 bases line up with TRBD2. The CDR3 is 15 residues long. Trimming removed 1 base from V and 2 bases from J; junction bases left unmatched: 2. The germline V gene encodes CDR1 SGHRS and CDR2 YFSETQ. The CDR3 DNA is TGCGCCAGCAGCTTGACTAGCGGACCCTACAATGAGCAGTTCTTC. Translation: CASSLTSGPYNEQFF.

The rearrangement uses TRBV11-3 and TRBJ2-1; no definite D call. The CDR3 is 14 amino acids. The V gene's germline CDR1 is SGHNT and CDR2 YENEEA. The V end was cut by 0 bases, the J end by 4 bases, with 7 bases between. The CDR3 sequence is CASSLEQAYNEQFF. In nucleotides, the CDR3 is TGTGCCAGCAGCTTAGAGCAGGCTTACAATGAGCAGTTCTTC.

The chain has TRBV27 and TRBJ1-1; 7 nucleotides agree with TRBD1. Per germline, CDR1 MNHEY and CDR2 SMNVEV (reference sequence). V lost 2 bases to trimming and J lost 7 bases; unmatched junction nucleotides: 4. The CDR3 consists of 13 residues. CDR3 sequence: CASSLKGGGEAFF. CDR3 DNA sequence: TGTGCCAGCAGTTTAAAAGGGGGCGGTGAAGCTTTCTTT.

This clone was observed once. V is TRBV6-1 and J is TRBJ2-1; D remains unclear. Trimming removed 2 bases at V and 8 bases at J, with 4 bases between. This CDR3 has 11 amino acids. Per the germline V gene, CDR1 is MNHNS and CDR2 is SASEGT. This CDR3 is CASSEIYEQFF. Here the CDR3 DNA reads TGTGCCAGCAGTGAAATCTATGAGCAGTTCTTC.